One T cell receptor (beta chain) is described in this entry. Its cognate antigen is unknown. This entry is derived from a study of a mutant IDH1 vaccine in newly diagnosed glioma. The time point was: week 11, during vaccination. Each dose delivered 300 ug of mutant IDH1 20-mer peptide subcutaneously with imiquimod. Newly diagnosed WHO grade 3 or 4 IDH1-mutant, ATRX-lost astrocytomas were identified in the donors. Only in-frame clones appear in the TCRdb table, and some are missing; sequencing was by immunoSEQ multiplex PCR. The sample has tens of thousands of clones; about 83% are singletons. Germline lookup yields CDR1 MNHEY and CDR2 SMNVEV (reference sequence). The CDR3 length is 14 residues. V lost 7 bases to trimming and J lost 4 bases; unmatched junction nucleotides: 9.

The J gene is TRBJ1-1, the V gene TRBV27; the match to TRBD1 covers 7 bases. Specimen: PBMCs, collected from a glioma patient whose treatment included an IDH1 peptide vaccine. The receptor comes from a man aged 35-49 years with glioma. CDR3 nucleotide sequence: TGTGCCAGCAACTTACTCCGGGACAGCACTGAAGCTTTCTTT. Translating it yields CASNLLRDSTEAFF.